This TCR beta chain was recorded in a study of cytomegalovirus exposure and HLA in healthy donors. Study-wide results and caveats: As a later analysis showed, several of the most significant clusters appeared to be linked to common viral pathogens.

Primers included in the PCR were 60 Vbeta and 13 Jbeta primers. The protocol was immunoSEQ multiplex PCR, while the TCRdb copy is restricted to in-frame clones and leaves out a portion. The sample lists just over 150,000 clones, over 60% occurring once. This clone was observed once. Its target is unknown. Looked up from germline, CDR1 is SGHRS and CDR2 is YFSETQ. The CDR3 is made up of 16 amino acids. Between the trimmed V and J ends, which lost 2 bases and 0 bases, there was a span of 12 bases. This rearrangement joins TRBV5-1 to TRBJ2-4, with a possible D match to TRBD2 (7 bases). The sample consisted of PBMCs. The TCR sequence derives from a woman aged 45 to 65 in good health and CMV-seropositive. Here the CDR3 DNA reads TGCGCCAGCAGCTTTTTCGGGGGGCTAGCCAAAAACATTCAGTACTTC. Amino acid sequence: CASSFFGGLAKNIQYF. Full variable domain (rest looked up from reference TRBV5-1 and TRBJ2-4): KAGVTQTPRYLIKTRGQQVTLSCSPISGHRSVSWYQQTPGQGLQFLFEYFSETQRNKGNFPGRFSGRQFSNSRSEMNVSTLELGDSALYLCASSFFGGLAKNIQYFGAGTRLSVL.